The present entry profiles one T cell receptor beta chain with its context. Its target is unknown. This entry is derived from a study of T cell responses to AZD1222 COVID-19 vaccine. The study's findings and limits: Baseline seropositivity characterized only six or seven AZD1222 recipients. None of the repertoires were sampled until the peak T cell response had passed. Two AZD1222 administrations were followed by greater Spike-specific TCR breadth and depth. Across spike, vaccine-associated CD4 TCRs were found, dominant at 160-218 and 743-854.

Produced via immunoSEQ multiplex PCR; TCRdb's table is partial and in-frame only. The sample holds approximately 67,000 clones, 70% to 90% seen once. Germline CDR1 is SGHAT and CDR2 is FQNNGV. V lost 5 bases to trimming and J lost 5 bases; unmatched junction nucleotides: 12. The CDR3 runs 17 residues. Sequences were derived from peripheral blood, sampled on day 0 of AZD1222 vaccination. The J gene is TRBJ2-1, the V gene TRBV11-2; 10 bases line up with TRBD1. The source is an adult in good health. Written as DNA, the CDR3 is TGTGCCAGCAGCCAAAAACCGGGACAGGGGTCCCACAATGAGCAGTTCTTC. This encodes CASSQKPGQGSHNEQFF.